This is a list of T cell receptor beta chains from one sample in a study of control samples from healthy donors and cancer patients. Produced via immunoSEQ multiplex PCR; TCRdb's table is partial and in-frame only. The sample holds 99,000 or so clones, 83% seen once. The material sequenced was blood. These receptors came from a woman between 45 and 60 years old in good health. Both conserved end residues are part of each CDR3.

>TRBV7-9|TRBJ1-2
CASSLSGQGGYGYTF
>TRBV14|TRBJ1-1
CASRTGQPNTEAFF
>TRBV2|TRBJ2-1
CASRLAGGVNEQFF
>TRBV3-1/TRBV3-2|TRBJ2-1
CASSQILAGPTYNEQFF
>TRBV5-4|TRBJ1-6
CASSQLRIGSYNSPLHF
>TRBV7-9|TRBJ1-1
CASRRQLNTEAFF
>TRBV6-5|TRBJ1-1
CASSYSLSSTEAFF
>TRBV30|TRBJ1-2
CAWDTGGKGGYTF
>TRBV7-8|TRBJ2-7
CASSLEGGFYEQYF
>TRBV6-4|TRBJ2-3
CASSYGGSTDTQYF
>TRBV11-3|TRBJ2-2
CASSSGGDTGELFF
>TRBV19|TRBJ1-2
CASSTRQPVNYGYTF